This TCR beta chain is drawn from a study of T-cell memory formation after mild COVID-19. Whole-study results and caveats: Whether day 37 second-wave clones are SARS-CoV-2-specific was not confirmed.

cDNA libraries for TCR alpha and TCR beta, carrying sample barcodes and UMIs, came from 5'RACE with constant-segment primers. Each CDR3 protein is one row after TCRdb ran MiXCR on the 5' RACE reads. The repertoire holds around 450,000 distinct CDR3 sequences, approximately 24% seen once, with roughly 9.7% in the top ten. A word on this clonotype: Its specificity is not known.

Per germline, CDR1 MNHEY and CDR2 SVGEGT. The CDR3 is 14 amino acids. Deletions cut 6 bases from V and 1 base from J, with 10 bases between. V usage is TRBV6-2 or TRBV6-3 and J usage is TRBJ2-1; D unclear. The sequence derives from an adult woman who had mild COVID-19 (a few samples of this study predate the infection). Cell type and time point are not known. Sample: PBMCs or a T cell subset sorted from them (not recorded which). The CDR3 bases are TGTGCCAGCAGCTCCACAACATCCTACAATGAGCAGTTCTTC. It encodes CASSSTTSYNEQFF.